The clone carrying this T cell receptor (beta chain) was detected only once. Its antigen remains unidentified. There were no patients who had received any treatment before thyroid surgery. TCRdb re-analyzed the PCR reads through MiXCR. The sample has about 12,000 clones, under 35% seen once. Unmatched junction bases numbered 5, after V lost 2 bases and J lost 7 bases. Germline CDR1 and CDR2: SGHAT and FQNNGV. CDR3 length equals 15 residues. The sample is drawn from a study of metastatic and nonmetastatic thyroid tumors. Overall study: Comparison of repertoires was carried out across blood and tumor or nodule tissue from malignant and benign thyroid patients. Study-wide findings and caveats: Benign nodules were reported to have significantly lower TCR beta diversity than malignant thyroid tumors, in blood and tumor.

The sequenced sample consisted of tumor tissue. The V and J genes are TRBV11-2 and TRBJ1-5, with TRBD1 identical over 10 bases. The source is a female donor with papillary thyroid cancer or a benign thyroid nodule (not recorded which). Some clones in this sample may be carry-over from other donors' samples. The CDR3 DNA reads TGTGCCAGCAGCTTATATGGGGACAGGGGCCAGCCCCAGCATTTT. It translates to CASSLYGDRGQPQHF.